This T cell receptor (beta chain) was retrieved from a study of T cells after yellow fever vaccination (dated by TCRdb to about 2019). In terms of the full investigation: The SMART-Seq v4 Ultra Low Input RNA kit was used to prepare libraries from fractions with low cell numbers. Bulk TCR alpha and beta repertoires were sequenced longitudinally to track T-cell clones before and after primary and booster YFV17D yellow fever vaccination. The cohort comprised two healthy male donors, one aged 18 to 30 and one aged 30 to 40 years. Bulk PBMC replicates and cell subsets were isolated from blood drawn at multiple timepoints before and after both primary and secondary immunization.

According to the study, the label for this sample's treatment or condition signals: live attenuated yellow fever vaccine strain. Two biological replicates of bulk PBMCs were collected at each blood-draw timepoint. PBMCs were isolated from peripheral blood using a standard Ficoll-Paque protocol. TriZol was used to extract RNA from bulk PBMCs, CD4 and CD8 fractions, and dextramer-positive and dextramer-negative fractions. The cysteine opens and the phenylalanine closes a CDR3 of 16 amino acids. The sequence is cut down to CDR3 DNA, 48 bases in frame from base 1. Based on the germline V gene, the CDR1 and CDR2 sequences are MNHEY and SVGAGI. The junction shows trimming of 2 bases on V and 5 bases on J, plus 18 bases between the germline ends. Points the paper makes about the study in general: The secondary T-cell response was found to be weaker but faster than the primary response, with a peak reached on day 5 rather than on day 15. The study included only a couple of donors, which limits how far the findings can be generalized. Computational filtering was needed because FACS-sorted repertoires could contain abundant contaminating clonotypes from the bulk population. After the booster, most of the clones that had expanded following primary vaccination were detected again (roughly 97% of CD4 and 88% of CD8), which suggests that memory was broadly maintained. A small fraction of clonotypes appeared in both the CD4 and CD8 compartments, likely as a result of convergent recombination.

This clonotype was found a few times. It has no known antigen specificity. Base-call qualities are not available, and no considerably larger clone is one nucleotide away. The instrument was an Illumina NovaSeq 6000. TCR cDNA was synthesized by 5'RACE template switching, which introduced a universal primer site and unique molecular identifiers. Priming for cDNA synthesis came from both the TCR alpha and TCR beta constant segments. Two PCR steps were used to amplify libraries, with sample barcodes and sequencing adapters being added in the second step. Sequencing of the libraries was done on either Illumina HiSeq 2500 (2x100 bp) or NovaSeq (2x150 bp). Regarding the original processing steps: MIGEC was used to demultiplex reads and collapse the reads into UMI consensus sequences, and MiXCR was used for V(D)J alignment. Clonotypes responding to the vaccine were identified with edgeR on replicate PBMC samples, with the criteria of FDR below 0.01 and a log2 fold change above 5 up to day 15. Each bulk clonotype was labeled CD4 or CD8 based on which sequenced repertoire, CD4 or CD8, contained the clonotype at higher abundance. Clones were called with MiXCR by TCRdb after fastp trimmed the public reads at Q25, and only in-frame beta chains were retained. Each record represents a unique CDR3 protein, reported with the most common genes and DNA among its rows. TCRdb, not the original authors, processed these V and J calls. Here the sample has over 300,000 distinct CDR3 sequences; roughly 3.5% occur a single time. Roughly a quarter of the sample is in the top ten clones.

This clonotype was sampled from a young man who received the YFV17D yellow fever vaccine. The chain links TRBV6-5 with TRBJ1-2, with no reliable assignment of the D segment. Sequencing used PBMCs, obtained on the day of the yellow fever booster vaccination. This receptor has the CDR3 CASSYVENSAVYGYTF. The DNA reads as follows: TGTGCCAGCAGTTACGTTGAGAACAGTGCAGTTTATGGCTACACCTTC.